The rows below give T cell receptor beta chains drawn from one sample of a study of T cell changes during pregnancy in multiple sclerosis. Libraries were prepared by immunoSEQ multiplex PCR; TCRdb keeps only in-frame clonotypes and omits some of them. The sample has tens of thousands of clones; approximately 90% are singletons. This material consisted of CD4+ T cells from peripheral blood mononuclear cells, taken before pregnancy. These receptors originate from a female donor with multiple sclerosis, enrolled in a pregnancy study. The CDR3 runs from the conserved cysteine through the conserved F or W. D genes are given only for firm matches. Only some rows state a clone size, as once, few, many or a class for expanded clones.

D gene	J gene	V gene	clone size	CDR3 DNA	CDR3 protein
-	TRBJ1-1	TRBV29-1	-	TGCAGCGTTGAGCGGGGATCCACTGAAGCTTTCTTT	CSVERGSTEAFF
TRBD1	TRBJ2-7	TRBV7-2	-	TGTGCCAGCAGCTTATCCGGGACAGGGGAATACGAGCAGTACTTC	CASSLSGTGEYEQYF
-	TRBJ2-5	TRBV5-1	-	TGCGCCAGCAGCTTTGGCAGGGCAGAGACCCAGTACTTC	CASSFGRAETQYF
-	TRBJ2-2	TRBV7-3	-	TGTGCCAGCAGCTTGGGACGGACAGCGAACACCGGGGAGCTGTTTTTT	CASSLGRTANTGELFF
-	TRBJ2-2	TRBV28	once	TGTGCCACCAAGAGAAAGATGAACACCGGGGAGCTGTTTTTT	CATKRKMNTGELFF
-	TRBJ2-7	TRBV6-5	-	TGTGCCAGCAGTTACTCCTGGGACGGGAGCTCCTACGAGCAGTACTTC	CASSYSWDGSSYEQYF
TRBD2	TRBJ2-3	TRBV15	-	TGTGCCACCAGCAGAGTGGCTAGCGGGGGGGCAGATACGCAGTATTTT	CATSRVASGGADTQYF
TRBD2	TRBJ2-5	TRBV9	-	TGTGCCAGCAGCGTAGCGATTAGCGGGGGGACCCAAGAGACCCAGTACTTC	CASSVAISGGTQETQYF
-	TRBJ1-6	TRBV7-2	-	TGTGCCAGCAGCTTCCAGGGGAAGAATTCACCCCTCCACTTT	CASSFQGKNSPLHF
TRBD1	TRBJ1-2	TRBV5-5	-	TGTGCCAGCAGCGGGACACAGGGGGCTGGCTACACCTTC	CASSGTQGAGYTF
-	TRBJ1-5	TRBV5-6	-	TGTGCCAGCAGCTCCCGGACAGAGACCTCCAATCAGCCCCAGCATTTT	CASSSRTETSNQPQHF
TRBD1	TRBJ1-1	TRBV15	few	TGTGCCACCAGCAGAGATTTTCAGGACAGGGCTCCTTTCTTT	CATSRDFQDRAPFF
-	TRBJ2-7	TRBV6-1	-	TGTGCCAGCACCCTGATGCCGGCGGTTAACCACGAGCAGTACTTC	CASTLMPAVNHEQYF
TRBD2	TRBJ2-3	TRBV11-3	-	TGTGCCAGCAGCTTAGGACTAGACGCTTCCGGGAGGGAGTCGGATACGCAGTATTTT	CASSLGLDASGRESDTQYF
TRBD2	TRBJ2-3	TRBV9	-	TGTGCCAGCAGCACTAGCGGGGCTACAGATACGCAGTATTTT	CASSTSGATDTQYF
TRBD1	TRBJ1-6	TRBV2	-	TGTGCCAGCAGTCAGGACAGGGTGGGTTCACCCCTCCACTTT	CASSQDRVGSPLHF
TRBD1	TRBJ2-7	TRBV4-2	once	TGTGCCAGCAGCCAAGACGACAGGGATCACGAGCAGTACTTC	CASSQDDRDHEQYF
TRBD2	TRBJ2-1	TRBV15	-	TGTGCCACCAGCTCGACCGGGACTAGCGGACCCTACAATGAGCAGTTCTTC	CATSSTGTSGPYNEQFF
-	TRBJ2-3	TRBV19	-	TGTGCCAGTAGTACCCGTGGTCTAGGGAGAACAGATACGCAGTATTTT	CASSTRGLGRTDTQYF
-	TRBJ2-7	TRBV5-1	once	TGCGCCAGCAGCTATGACACCTACGAGCAGTACTTC	CASSYDTYEQYF
-	TRBJ2-1	TRBV7-2	-	TGTGCCAGCAGCGTAGGGAGCGAATACAATGAGCAGTTCTTC	CASSVGSEYNEQFF
-	TRBJ1-1	TRBV5-6	-	TGTGCCAGCAGCTTGCCAATGACAGGTGGCACTGAAGCTTTCTTT	CASSLPMTGGTEAFF
TRBD1	TRBJ1-4	TRBV4-3	-	TGCGCCAGCAGCCACCCCGGGACAGCAGGGCAGGGTAATGAAAAACTGTTTTTT	CASSHPGTAGQGNEKLFF
-	TRBJ2-6	TRBV9	-	TGTGCCAGCAGCGTTTCGACAGAAGGTTACTCTGGGGCCAACGTCCTGACTTTC	CASSVSTEGYSGANVLTF
TRBD1	TRBJ1-4	TRBV27	-	TGTGCCAGCAGTTTACGACGGGGACAGGGGGGAGAAAAACTGTTTTTT	CASSLRRGQGGEKLFF
TRBD2	TRBJ2-7	TRBV6-5	-	TGTGCCAGCAGTTACAGGGGCGGGAGAGCCTACGAGCAGTACTTC	CASSYRGGRAYEQYF
-	TRBJ2-3	TRBV27	-	TGTGCCAGCAGTTTCGCAGCGACGAAGCAGTATTTT	CASSFAATKQYF
TRBD2	TRBJ2-1	TRBV19	-	TGTGCCAGTAGCGTAGGGGCGGGGGATGAGCAGTTCTTC	CASSVGAGDEQFF
-	TRBJ2-1	TRBV4-3	-	TGCGCCAGCAGCCAAGATTCTGCCCGAGCGGTGGGAGAGCAGTTCTTC	CASSQDSARAVGEQFF
TRBD1	TRBJ1-3	TRBV9	-	TGTGCCAGCAGCCTAGACAGGGTAGGGGACACCATATATTTT	CASSLDRVGDTIYF
TRBD1	TRBJ1-1	TRBV28	-	TGTGCCAGCAGTACGACAGGGGGACCGAACACTGAAGCTTTCTTT	CASSTTGGPNTEAFF
TRBD2	TRBJ2-7	TRBV4-1	-	TGCGCCAGCAGTCAGACTAGCGGCCCATTATCCTACGAGCAGTACTTC	CASSQTSGPLSYEQYF
TRBD1	TRBJ2-7	TRBV5-1	-	TGCGCCAGCAGCCCAGGCGGGACAGGGACCTACGAGCAGTACTTC	CASSPGGTGTYEQYF
TRBD1	TRBJ1-4	TRBV9	-	TGTGCCAGCAGCGTAGGGGACAGGATTACTAATGAAAAACTGTTTTTT	CASSVGDRITNEKLFF
-	TRBJ1-3	TRBV28	-	TGTGCCAGCACCCGAGGGGGTAGCTCTGGAAACACCATATATTTT	CASTRGGSSGNTIYF
TRBD2	TRBJ2-7	TRBV6-1	-	TGTGCCAGCAGTGACGGACTAGCGGACGAGCAGTACTTC	CASSDGLADEQYF
-	TRBJ1-1	TRBV5-1	-	TGCGCCAGCAGTCAGGGCCTGAACACTGAAGCTTTCTTT	CASSQGLNTEAFF